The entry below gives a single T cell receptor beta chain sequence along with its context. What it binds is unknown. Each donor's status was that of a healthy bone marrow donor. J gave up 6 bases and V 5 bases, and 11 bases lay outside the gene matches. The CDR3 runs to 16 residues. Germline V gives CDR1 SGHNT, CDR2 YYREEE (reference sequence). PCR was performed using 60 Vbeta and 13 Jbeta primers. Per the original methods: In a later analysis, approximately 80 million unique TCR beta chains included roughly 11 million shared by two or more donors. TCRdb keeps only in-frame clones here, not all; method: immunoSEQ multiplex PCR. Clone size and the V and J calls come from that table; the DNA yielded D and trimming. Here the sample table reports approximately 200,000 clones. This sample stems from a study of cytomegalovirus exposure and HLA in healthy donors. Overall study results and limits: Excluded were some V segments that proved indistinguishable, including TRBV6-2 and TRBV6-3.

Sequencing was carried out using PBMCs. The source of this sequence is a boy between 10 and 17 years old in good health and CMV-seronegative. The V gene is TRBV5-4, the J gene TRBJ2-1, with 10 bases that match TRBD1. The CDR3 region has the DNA TGTGCCAGCAGTTCCCCCGGGACAGGGGATCTCAATGAGCAGTTCTTC. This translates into CASSSPGTGDLNEQFF.